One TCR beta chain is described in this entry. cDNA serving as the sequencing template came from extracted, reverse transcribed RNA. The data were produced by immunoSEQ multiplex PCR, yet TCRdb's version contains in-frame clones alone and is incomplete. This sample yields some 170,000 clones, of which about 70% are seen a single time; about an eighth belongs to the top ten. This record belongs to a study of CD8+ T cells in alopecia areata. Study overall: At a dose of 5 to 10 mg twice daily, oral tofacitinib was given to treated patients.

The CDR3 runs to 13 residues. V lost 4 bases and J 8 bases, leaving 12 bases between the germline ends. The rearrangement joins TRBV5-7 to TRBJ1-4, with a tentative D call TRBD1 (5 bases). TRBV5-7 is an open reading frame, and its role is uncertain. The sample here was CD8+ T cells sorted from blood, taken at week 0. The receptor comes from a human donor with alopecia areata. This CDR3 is CASSPVEGEKLFF. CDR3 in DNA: TGTGCCAGCAGCCCGGTGGAGGGGGAAAAACTGTTTTTT.